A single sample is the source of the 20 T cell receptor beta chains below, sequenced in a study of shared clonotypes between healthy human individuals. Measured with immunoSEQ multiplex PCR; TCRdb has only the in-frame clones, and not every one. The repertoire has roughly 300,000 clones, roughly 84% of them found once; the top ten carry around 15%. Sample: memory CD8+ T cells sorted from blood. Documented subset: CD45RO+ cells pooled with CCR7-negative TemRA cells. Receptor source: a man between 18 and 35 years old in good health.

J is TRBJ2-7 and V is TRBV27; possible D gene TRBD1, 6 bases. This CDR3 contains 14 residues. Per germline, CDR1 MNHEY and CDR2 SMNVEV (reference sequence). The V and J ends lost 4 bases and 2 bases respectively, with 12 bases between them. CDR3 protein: CASSSLTGPYEQYF. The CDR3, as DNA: TGTGCCAGCAGTTCACTGACAGGCCCCTACGAGCAGTACTTC.

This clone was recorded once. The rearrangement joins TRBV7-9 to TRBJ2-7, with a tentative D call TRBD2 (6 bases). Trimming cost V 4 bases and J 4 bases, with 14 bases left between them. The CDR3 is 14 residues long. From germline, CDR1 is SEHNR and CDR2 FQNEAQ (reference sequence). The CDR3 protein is CASSSGLEGYEQYF. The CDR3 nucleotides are TGTGCCAGCAGCTCAGGGTTGGAGGGGTACGAGCAGTACTTC. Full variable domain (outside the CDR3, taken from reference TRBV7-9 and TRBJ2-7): DTGVSQNPRHKITKRGQNVTFRCDPISEHNRLYWYRQTLGQGPEFLTYFQNEAQLEKSRLLSDRFSAERPKGSFSTLEIQRTEQGDSAMYLCASSSGLEGYEQYFGPGTRLTVT.

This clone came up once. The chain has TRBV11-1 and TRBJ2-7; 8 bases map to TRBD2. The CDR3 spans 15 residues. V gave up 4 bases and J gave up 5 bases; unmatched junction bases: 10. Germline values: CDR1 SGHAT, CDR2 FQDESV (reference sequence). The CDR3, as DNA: TGTGCCAGCAGCTATGGACTAGCATCTTATGACGAGCAGTACTTC. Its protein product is CASSYGLASYDEQYF.

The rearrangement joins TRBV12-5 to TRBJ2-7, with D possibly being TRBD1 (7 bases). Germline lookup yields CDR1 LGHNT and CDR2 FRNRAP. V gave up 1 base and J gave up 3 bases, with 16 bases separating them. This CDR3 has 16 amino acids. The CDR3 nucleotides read TGTGCTAGTGGTTTGGGTACAGGGGAGGTTTGCTACGAGCAGTACTTC. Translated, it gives CASGLGTGEVCYEQYF.

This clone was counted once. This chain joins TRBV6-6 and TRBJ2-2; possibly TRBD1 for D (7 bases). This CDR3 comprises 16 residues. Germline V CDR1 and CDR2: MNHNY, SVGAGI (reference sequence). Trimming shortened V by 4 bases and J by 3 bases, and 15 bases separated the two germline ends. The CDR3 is CASSSVSGGHTGELFF. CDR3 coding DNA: TGTGCCAGCAGTTCTGTCTCAGGGGGGCACACCGGGGAGCTGTTTTTT.

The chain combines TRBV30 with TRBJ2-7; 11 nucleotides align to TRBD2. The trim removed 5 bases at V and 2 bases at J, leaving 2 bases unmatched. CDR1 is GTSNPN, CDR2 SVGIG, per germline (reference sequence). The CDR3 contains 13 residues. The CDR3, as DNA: TGTGCCTGGGCGACTAGCGGGGCCTACGAGCAGTACTTC. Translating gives CAWATSGAYEQYF. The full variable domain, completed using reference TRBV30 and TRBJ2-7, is SQTIHQWPATLVQPVGSPLSLECTVEGTSNPNLYWYRQAAGRGLQLLFYSVGIGQISSEVPQNLSASRPQDRQFILSSKKLLLSDSGFYLCAWATSGAYEQYFGPGTRLTVT.

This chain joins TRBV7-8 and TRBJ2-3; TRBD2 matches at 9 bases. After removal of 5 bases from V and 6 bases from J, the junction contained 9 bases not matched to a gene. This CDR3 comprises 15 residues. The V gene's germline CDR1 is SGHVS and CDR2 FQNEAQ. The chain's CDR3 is CASSLKGGGGDTQYF. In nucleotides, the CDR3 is TGTGCCAGCAGCCTCAAGGGCGGGGGGGGCGATACGCAGTATTTT.

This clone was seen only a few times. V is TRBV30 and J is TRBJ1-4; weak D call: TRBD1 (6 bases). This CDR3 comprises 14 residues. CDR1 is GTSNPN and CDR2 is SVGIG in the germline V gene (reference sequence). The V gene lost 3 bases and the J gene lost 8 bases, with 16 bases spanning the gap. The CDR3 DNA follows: TGTGCCTGGAGAGTCAGGGGAGCGGTGGAAAAACTGTTTTTT. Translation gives CAWRVRGAVEKLFF. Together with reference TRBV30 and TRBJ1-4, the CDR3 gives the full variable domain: SQTIHQWPATLVQPVGSPLSLECTVEGTSNPNLYWYRQAAGRGLQLLFYSVGIGQISSEVPQNLSASRPQDRQFILSSKKLLLSDSGFYLCAWRVRGAVEKLFFGSGTQLSVL.

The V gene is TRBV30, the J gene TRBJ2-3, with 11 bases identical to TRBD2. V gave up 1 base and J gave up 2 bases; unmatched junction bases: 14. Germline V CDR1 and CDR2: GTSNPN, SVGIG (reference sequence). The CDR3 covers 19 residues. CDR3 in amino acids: CAWSGGLAGGELNTDTQYF. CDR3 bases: TGTGCCTGGAGTGGTGGGCTAGCGGGGGGCGAGTTGAACACAGATACGCAGTATTTT.

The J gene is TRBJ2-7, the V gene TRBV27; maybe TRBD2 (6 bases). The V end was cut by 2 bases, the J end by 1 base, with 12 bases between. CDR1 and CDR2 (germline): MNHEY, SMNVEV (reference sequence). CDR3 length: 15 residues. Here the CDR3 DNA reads TGTGCCAGCAGTTTAACCCCGGGACTTTCCTACGAGCAGTACTTC. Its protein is CASSLTPGLSYEQYF.

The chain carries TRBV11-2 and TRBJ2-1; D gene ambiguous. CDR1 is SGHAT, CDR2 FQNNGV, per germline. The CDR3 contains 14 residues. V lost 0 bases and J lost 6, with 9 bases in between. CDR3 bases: TGTGCCAGCAGCTTAGAACCGCCGTCCAATGAGCAGTTCTTC. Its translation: CASSLEPPSNEQFF. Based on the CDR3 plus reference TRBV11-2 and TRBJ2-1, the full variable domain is EAGVAQSPRYKIIEKRQSVAFWCNPISGHATLYWYQQILGQGPKLLIQFQNNGVVDDSQLPKDRFSAERLKGVDSTLKIQPAKLEDSAVYLCASSLEPPSNEQFFGPGTRLTVL.

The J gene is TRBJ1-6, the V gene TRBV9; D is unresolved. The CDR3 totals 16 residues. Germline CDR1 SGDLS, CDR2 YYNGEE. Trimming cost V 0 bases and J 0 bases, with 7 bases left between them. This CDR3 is CASSVGWSSYNSPLHF. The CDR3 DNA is TGTGCCAGCAGCGTAGGGTGGAGCTCCTATAATTCACCCCTCCACTTT.

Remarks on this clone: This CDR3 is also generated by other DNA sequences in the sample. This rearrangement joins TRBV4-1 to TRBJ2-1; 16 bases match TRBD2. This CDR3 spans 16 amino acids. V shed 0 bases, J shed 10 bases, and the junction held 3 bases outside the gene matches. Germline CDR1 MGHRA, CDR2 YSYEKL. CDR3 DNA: TGCGCCAGCAGCCAAGAGCCGGGACTAGCGGGAGGGGAGCAGTTCTTC. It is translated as CASSQEPGLAGGEQFF.

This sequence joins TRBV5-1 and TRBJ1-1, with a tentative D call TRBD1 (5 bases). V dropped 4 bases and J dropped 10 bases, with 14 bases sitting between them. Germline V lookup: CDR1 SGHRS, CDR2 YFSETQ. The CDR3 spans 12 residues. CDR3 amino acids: CASSRRGFGAFF. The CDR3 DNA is TGCGCCAGCAGCCGCCGGGGCTTCGGAGCTTTCTTT.

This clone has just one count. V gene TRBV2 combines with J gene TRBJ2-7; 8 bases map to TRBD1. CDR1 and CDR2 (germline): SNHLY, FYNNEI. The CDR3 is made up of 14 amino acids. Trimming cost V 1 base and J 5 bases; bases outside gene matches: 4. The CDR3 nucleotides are TGTGCCAGCAGTGAAGGGACAGGGCCCCACGAGCAGTACTTC. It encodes CASSEGTGPHEQYF.

CDR3 DNA sequence: TGTGCCAGCGGGTATTATTACGAGCAGTACTTC. Its translation: CASGYYYEQYF. The gene calls are TRBV27 and TRBJ2-7; D not resolved. The germline V gene has CDR1 MNHEY and CDR2 SMNVEV (reference sequence). This CDR3 is built from 11 residues. V was shortened by 8 bases and J by 4 bases, with 9 bases between the two germline ends.

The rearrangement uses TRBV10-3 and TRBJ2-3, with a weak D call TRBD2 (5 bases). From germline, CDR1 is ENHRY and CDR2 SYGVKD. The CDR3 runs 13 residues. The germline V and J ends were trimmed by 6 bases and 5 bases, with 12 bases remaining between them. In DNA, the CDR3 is TGTGCCATCAGCACGGCGGGCGAAGATACGCAGTATTTT. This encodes CAISTAGEDTQYF.

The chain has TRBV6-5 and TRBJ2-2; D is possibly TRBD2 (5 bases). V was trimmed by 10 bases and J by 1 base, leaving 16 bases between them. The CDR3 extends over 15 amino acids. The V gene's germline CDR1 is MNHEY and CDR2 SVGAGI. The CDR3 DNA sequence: TGTGCCACCGTTCCCGATCGGGAGAACACCGGGGAGCTGTTTTTT. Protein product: CATVPDRENTGELFF.

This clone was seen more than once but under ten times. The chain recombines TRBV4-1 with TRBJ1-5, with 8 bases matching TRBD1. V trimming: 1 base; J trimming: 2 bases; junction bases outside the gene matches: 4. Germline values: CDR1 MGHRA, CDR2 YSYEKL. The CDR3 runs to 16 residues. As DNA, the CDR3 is TGCGCCAGCAGCCAAGTCCCGGGACAGGGCAATCAGCCCCAGCATTTT. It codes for CASSQVPGQGNQPQHF.

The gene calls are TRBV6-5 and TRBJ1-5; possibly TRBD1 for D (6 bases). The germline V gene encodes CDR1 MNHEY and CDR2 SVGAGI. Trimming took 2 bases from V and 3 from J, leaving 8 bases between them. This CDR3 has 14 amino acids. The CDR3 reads CASSYGQYNQPQHF. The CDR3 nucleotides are TGTGCCAGCAGTTACGGACAGTACAATCAGCCCCAGCATTTT.